The clone carrying this T cell receptor (beta chain) showed up just a few times. This sample also contains other DNA sequences that code for the same CDR3. This record belongs to a study of cytomegalovirus exposure and HLA in healthy donors. The PCR contained 60 Vbeta and 13 Jbeta primers. Sequencing used immunoSEQ multiplex PCR; TCRdb keeps in-frame clones, though not all of them. The sample carries about 200,000 clones, roughly 79% recorded once. Trimming stripped 4 bases from V and 4 bases from J, with 8 bases between. The CDR3 sequence is 13 residues long. Per germline, CDR1 SGHTA and CDR2 FQGNSA. The sequence derives from a man aged 18 to 30 in good health and CMV-seronegative. The chain couples TRBV7-2 to TRBJ2-1; D uncertain. The sample was PBMCs. The CDR3: CASSSEIYNEQFF. Here the CDR3 DNA reads TGTGCCAGCAGCTCTGAGATATACAATGAGCAGTTCTTC. Full variable domain (outside the CDR3, taken from reference TRBV7-2 and TRBJ2-1): GAGVSQSPSNKVTEKGKDVELRCDPISGHTALYWYRQSLGQGLEFLIYFQGNSAPDKSGLPSDRFSAERTGGSVSTLTIQRTQQEDSAVYLCASSSEIYNEQFFGPGTRLTVL.